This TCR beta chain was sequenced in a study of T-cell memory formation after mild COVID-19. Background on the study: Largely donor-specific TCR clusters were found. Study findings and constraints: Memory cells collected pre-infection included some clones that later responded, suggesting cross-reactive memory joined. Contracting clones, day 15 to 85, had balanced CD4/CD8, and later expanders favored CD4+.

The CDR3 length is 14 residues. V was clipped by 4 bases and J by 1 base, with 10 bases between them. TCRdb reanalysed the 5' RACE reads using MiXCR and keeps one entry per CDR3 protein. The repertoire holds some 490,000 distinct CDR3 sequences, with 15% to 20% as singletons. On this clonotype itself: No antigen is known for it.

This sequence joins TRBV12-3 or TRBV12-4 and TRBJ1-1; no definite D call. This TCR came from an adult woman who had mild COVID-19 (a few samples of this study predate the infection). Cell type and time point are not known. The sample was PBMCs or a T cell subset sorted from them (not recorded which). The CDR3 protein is CASSSPLTNTEAFF. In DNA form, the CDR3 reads TGTGCCAGCAGTTCCCCTCTCACGAACACTGAAGCTTTCTTT.